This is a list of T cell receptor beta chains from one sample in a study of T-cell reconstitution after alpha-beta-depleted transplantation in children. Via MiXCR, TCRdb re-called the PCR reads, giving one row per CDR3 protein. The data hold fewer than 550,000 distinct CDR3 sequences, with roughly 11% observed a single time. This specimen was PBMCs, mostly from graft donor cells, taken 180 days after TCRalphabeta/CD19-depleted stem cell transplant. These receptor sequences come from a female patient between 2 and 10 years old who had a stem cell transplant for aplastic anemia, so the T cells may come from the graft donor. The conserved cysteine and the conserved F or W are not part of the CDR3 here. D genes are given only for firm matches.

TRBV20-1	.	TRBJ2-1	SARDFLSYNEQF
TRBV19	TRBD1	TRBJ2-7	ASSRAGGTGVYEQY
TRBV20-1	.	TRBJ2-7	SAARTASSYEQY
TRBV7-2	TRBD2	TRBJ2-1	ASSRLASVNEQF
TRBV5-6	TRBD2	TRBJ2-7	ASSLARGGPGEQY
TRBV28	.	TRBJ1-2	ASRRQPIYGYT
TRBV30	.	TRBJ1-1	AWILNTEAF
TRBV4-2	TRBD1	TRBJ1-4	ASSQGGGGTGEKLF
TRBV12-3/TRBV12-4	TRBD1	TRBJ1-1	ASRTPGQGVNTEAF
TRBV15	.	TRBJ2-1	ATSRDLPNEQF
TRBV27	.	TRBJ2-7	ASSTTGRMREQY
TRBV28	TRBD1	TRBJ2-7	ASSPGTAAYEQY
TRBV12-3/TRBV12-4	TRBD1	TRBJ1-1	ASGLDRDRGQQSEAF
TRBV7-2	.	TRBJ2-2	ASSPRSAGELF
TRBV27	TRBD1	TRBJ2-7	ASSFDRGLLYEQY
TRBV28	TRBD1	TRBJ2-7	ASSGDRSSYEQY
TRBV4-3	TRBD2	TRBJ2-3	ASSQQLAGETISTDTQY
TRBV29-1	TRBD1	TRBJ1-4	SVSKDRANEKLF
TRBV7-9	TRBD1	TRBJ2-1	ASSWGTGYYEQF
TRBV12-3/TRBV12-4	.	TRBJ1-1	ASSFRPNTEAF
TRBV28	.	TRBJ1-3	ASSLTGGSGNTIY
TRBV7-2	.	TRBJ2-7	ASSSSGPGYEQY
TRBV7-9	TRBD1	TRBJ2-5	ASSLGAGGRSETQY
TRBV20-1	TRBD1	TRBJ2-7	SARIPGQGSYEQY
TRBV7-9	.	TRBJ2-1	ASSAEEGLYNEQF
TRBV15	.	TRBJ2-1	ATSRDRDLAEQF
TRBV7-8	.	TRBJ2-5	ASSLADAYQETQY
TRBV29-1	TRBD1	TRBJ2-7	SVGRGYEQY
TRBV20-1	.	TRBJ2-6	SATRGGGANVLT
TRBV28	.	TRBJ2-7	ASSPGLEMYEQY
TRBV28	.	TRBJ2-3	ASTKHGALGPDTQY
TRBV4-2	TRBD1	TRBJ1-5	ASSHYLTGGSKVSNQPQH
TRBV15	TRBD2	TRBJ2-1	ATSREGSGRAYNEQF
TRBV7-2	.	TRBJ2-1	ASSFGNKISGFYNEQF
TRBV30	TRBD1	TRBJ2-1	AWGQGLRNEQF
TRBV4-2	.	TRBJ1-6	ASSQDRGPNSPLH
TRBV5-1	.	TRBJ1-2	ASSLGGIGGYT
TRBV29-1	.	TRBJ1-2	SVEGVAGYGYT
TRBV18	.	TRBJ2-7	ASSPPMENEQY
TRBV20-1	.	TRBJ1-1	SALRGRTLLGGYTEAF
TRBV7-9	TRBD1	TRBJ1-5	ASSWGTGRSNQPQH
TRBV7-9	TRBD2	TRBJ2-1	ASSIYREVVI
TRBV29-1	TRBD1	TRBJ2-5	SVGRQGAGETQY
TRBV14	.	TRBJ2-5	ASSYRDNSYQETQY